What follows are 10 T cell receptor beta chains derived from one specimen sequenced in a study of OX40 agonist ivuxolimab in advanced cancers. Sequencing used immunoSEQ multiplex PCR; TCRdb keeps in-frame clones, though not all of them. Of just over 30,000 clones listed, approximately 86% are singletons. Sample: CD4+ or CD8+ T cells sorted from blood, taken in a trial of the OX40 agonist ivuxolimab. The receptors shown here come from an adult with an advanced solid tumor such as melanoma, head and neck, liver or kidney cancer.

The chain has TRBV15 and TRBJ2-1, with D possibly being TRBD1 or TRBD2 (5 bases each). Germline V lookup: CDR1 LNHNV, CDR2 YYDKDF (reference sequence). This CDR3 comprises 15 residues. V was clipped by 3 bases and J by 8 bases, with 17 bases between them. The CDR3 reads CATSSEKEGQDEQFF. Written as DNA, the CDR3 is TGTGCCACCAGCAGCGAGAAAGAGGGGCAAGATGAGCAGTTCTTC.

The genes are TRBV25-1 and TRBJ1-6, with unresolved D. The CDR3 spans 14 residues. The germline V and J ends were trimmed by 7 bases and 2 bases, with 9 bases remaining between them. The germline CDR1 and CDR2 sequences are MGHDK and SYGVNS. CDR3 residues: CASTQAPYNSPLHF. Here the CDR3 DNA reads TGTGCCAGCACCCAGGCACCCTATAATTCACCCCTCCACTTT.

This chain's CDR3 is CASSLTGGGGNEQYF. As DNA, the CDR3 is TGTGCCAGCAGCTTAACGGGCGGGGGAGGGAACGAGCAGTACTTC. The genes are TRBV11-2 and TRBJ2-7, with TRBD2 matching over 7 bases. V dropped 2 bases and J dropped 5; count of bases not matched to a gene: 9. Germline V CDR1 and CDR2: SGHAT, FQNNGV. This CDR3 has 15 residues.

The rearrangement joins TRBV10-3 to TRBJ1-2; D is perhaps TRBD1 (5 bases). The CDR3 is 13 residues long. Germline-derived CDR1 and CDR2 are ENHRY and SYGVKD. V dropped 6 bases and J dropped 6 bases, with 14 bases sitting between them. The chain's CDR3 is CAIREGRLDGYTF. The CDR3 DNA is TGTGCCATCAGAGAGGGACGTCTTGATGGCTACACCTTC.

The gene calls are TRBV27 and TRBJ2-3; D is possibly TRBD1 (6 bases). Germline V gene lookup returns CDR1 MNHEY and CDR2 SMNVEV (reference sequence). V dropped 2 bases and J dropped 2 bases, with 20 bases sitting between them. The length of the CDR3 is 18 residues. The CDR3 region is CASSLSRVQGPTTDTQYF. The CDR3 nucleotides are TGTGCCAGCAGTTTAAGTAGGGTACAGGGCCCGACCACAGATACGCAGTATTTT.

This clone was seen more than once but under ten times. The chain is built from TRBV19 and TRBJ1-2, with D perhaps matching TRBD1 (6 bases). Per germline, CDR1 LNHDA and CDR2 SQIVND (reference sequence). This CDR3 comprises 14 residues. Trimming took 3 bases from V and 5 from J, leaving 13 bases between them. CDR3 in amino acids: CASSMDSRLYGYTF. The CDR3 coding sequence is TGTGCCAGTAGTATGGACAGCCGTCTATATGGCTACACCTTC.

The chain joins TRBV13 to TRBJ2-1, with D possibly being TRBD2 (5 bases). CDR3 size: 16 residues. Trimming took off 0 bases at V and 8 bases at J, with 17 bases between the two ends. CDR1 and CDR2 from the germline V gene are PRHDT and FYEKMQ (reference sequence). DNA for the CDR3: TGTGCCAGCAGCTTAGGCCTCGCGGGCCAGTCCGATGAGCAGTTCTTC. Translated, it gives CASSLGLAGQSDEQFF. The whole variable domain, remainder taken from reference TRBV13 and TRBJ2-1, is AAGVIQSPRHLIKEKRETATLKCYPIPRHDTVYWYQQGPGQDPQFLISFYEKMQSDKGSIPDRFSAQQFSDYHSELNMSSLELGDSALYFCASSLGLAGQSDEQFFGPGTRLTVL.

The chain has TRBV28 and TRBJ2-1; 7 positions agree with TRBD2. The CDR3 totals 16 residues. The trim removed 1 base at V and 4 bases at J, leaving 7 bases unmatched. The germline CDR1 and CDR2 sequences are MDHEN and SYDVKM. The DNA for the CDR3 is TGTGCCAGCAGTTTATTGGGCGGGAGCGGATACAATGAGCAGTTCTTC. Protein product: CASSLLGGSGYNEQFF.

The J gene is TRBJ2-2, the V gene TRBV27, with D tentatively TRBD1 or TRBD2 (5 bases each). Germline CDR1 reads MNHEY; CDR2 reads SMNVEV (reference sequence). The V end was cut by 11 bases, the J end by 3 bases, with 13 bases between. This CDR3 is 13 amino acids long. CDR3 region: CACRDRYTGELFF. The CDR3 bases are TGTGCCTGTCGGGACCGTTACACCGGGGAGCTGTTTTTT.

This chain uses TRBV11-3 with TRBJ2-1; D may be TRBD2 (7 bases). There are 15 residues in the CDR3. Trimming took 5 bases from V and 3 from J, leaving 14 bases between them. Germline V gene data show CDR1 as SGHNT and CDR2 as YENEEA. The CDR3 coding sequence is TGTGCCAGCAGCCCGCGCGGGGGCAGCTACAATGAGCAGTTCTTC. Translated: CASSPRGGSYNEQFF.